Each of the 26 T cell receptor beta chains below was sequenced from the same sample in a study of T cells in Graves' hyperthyroidism and ophthalmopathy. From RNA transcripts, TCR beta CDR3 regions were amplified. Initially, a first-round RT-PCR of the TCR CDR3 employed the HTBI primer set. TCRdb independently ran MiXCR on the multiplex PCR reads; one entry per CDR3 protein. Of a few hundred thousand distinct CDR3 sequences in the sample, about 15% were seen once. Sequenced input: blood. The receptors were gathered from a woman between 25 and 40 years old with Graves' hyperthyroidism.

This clonotype was seen ten or more times. The V call is TRBV2, the J call TRBJ1-5, with TRBD1 matching 12 bases. There are 16 residues in the CDR3. J gave up 5 bases and V 4 bases, and 6 bases lay outside the gene matches. CDR1 and CDR2 (germline): SNHLY, FYNNEI. In nucleotides, the CDR3 is TGTGCCAGCAGTGCTCCGGGACAGGGGGCTTATCAGCCCCAGCATTTT. Amino acid sequence: CASSAPGQGAYQPQHF.

V and J are TRBV20-1 and TRBJ2-3; possibly TRBD1 for D (5 bases). The germline V and J ends were trimmed by 6 bases and 3 bases, with 22 bases remaining between them. The CDR3 loop spans 16 amino acids. Germline CDR1 reads DFQATT; CDR2 reads SNEGSKA (reference sequence). CDR3 amino acids: CSAVPLGLGPTDTQYF. CDR3 sequence (DNA): TGCAGTGCCGTCCCTCTAGGTTTGGGGCCGACAGATACGCAGTATTTT.

This clonotype was recorded at least ten times. V usage is TRBV5-5 and J usage is TRBJ2-7; 9 nucleotides line up with TRBD2. CDR1 and CDR2 (germline): SGHKS, YYEKEE (reference sequence). J was trimmed by 1 base and V by 4 bases; bases with no gene match: 9. The CDR3 loop spans 16 amino acids. The CDR3 DNA reads as TGTGCCAGCAGCCGCCGGGCGGGAGGGGAATCCTACGAGCAGTACTTC. It translates to CASSRRAGGESYEQYF.

J is TRBJ2-3 and V is TRBV14; D is perhaps TRBD1 (5 bases). Germline lookup yields CDR1 SGHDN and CDR2 FVKESK. V lost 0 bases and J 4 bases, leaving 11 bases between the germline ends. This CDR3 comprises 15 residues. DNA of the CDR3: TGTGCCAGCAGCCAAGAGGGTCTAGGGGCAGATACGCAGTATTTT. Its translation is CASSQEGLGADTQYF.

V is TRBV5-1 and J is TRBJ2-3; D is possibly TRBD1 or TRBD2 (5 bases each). The V gene's germline CDR1 is SGHRS and CDR2 YFSETQ. The CDR3 has 14 residues. Deletions cut 0 bases from V and 3 bases from J, with 8 bases between. The CDR3 DNA follows: TGCGCCAGCAGCTTGGATTGGGGGACAGATACGCAGTATTTT. Its translation is CASSLDWGTDTQYF. Using reference TRBV5-1 and TRBJ2-3 for the parts outside the CDR3, the full variable domain is KAGVTQTPRYLIKTRGQQVTLSCSPISGHRSVSWYQQTPGQGLQFLFEYFSETQRNKGNFPGRFSGRQFSNSRSEMNVSTLELGDSALYLCASSLDWGTDTQYFGPGTRLTVL.

As regards this clonotype: This sequence may be a read error, since a much larger clone differs from it by one base. The chain links TRBV24-1 to TRBJ2-3; 8 bases are a match to TRBD1. The trim removed 1 base at V and 0 bases at J, leaving 2 bases unmatched. This CDR3 has 16 residues. CDR1 and CDR2 (germline): KGHDR, SFDVKD. The CDR3 loop is CATSDFGTGSTDTQYF. The CDR3 nucleotides are TGTGCCACCAGTGATTTTGGGACAGGAAGCACAGATACGCAGTATTTT.

The V call is TRBV2, the J call TRBJ1-4, with unresolved D. CDR1 and CDR2 (germline): SNHLY, FYNNEI. This CDR3 region has 15 residues. The V end lost 7 bases, the J end lost 5 bases, and 17 bases lay between the germline ends. This chain's CDR3 is CASTLRWERNEKLFF. The DNA of the CDR3 is TGTGCCAGCACACTGCGGTGGGAACGGAATGAAAAACTGTTTTTT.

This clonotype was seen ten or more times. V gene TRBV5-4 combines with J gene TRBJ2-5; D is possibly TRBD1 or TRBD2 (6 bases each). The CDR3 contains 14 residues. V was trimmed by 3 bases and J by 4 bases, leaving 13 bases between them. Germline CDR1 reads SGHNT; CDR2 reads YYREEE (reference sequence). CDR3 sequence: CASSSKGGRETQYF. The CDR3 nucleotides read TGTGCCAGCAGCTCCAAGGGGGGCAGAGAGACCCAGTACTTC.

This clonotype was counted ten times or more. The V and J genes are TRBV30 and TRBJ1-1, with 7 bases matching TRBD1. Germline V gene lookup returns CDR1 GTSNPN and CDR2 SVGIG (reference sequence). V lost 3 bases and J lost 4; bases outside the gene matches: 11. The CDR3 covers 15 residues. CDR3 sequence (DNA): TGTGCCTGGAGGATTCGCCGGGACAGCGGCACTGAAGCTTTCTTT. This sequence encodes CAWRIRRDSGTEAFF.

This chain joins TRBV10-3 and TRBJ2-3, with 7 bases lining up with TRBD1. CDR3 length: 14 amino acids. V was pared by 10 bases and J by 6 bases, with 13 bases of the junction left unmatched. The germline V gene encodes CDR1 ENHRY and CDR2 SYGVKD. In nucleotides, the CDR3 is TGTGCCACGTTAGAGGCACAGGGGCGGGATACGCAGTATTTT. Translating it yields CATLEAQGRDTQYF.

This clonotype was detected many times. The rearrangement links TRBV28 to TRBJ2-7; D is possibly TRBD1 (5 bases). Germline CDR1 is MDHEN and CDR2 is SYDVKM. V lost 2 bases, J lost 4 bases, and 15 bases lay in between. CDR3 length: 15 residues. CDR3 DNA: TGTGCCAGCAGTTTAATGGGGCAGTCGGATTACGAGCAGTACTTC. Translated: CASSLMGQSDYEQYF.

This clonotype occurred many times. V gene TRBV2 combines with J gene TRBJ1-2; TRBD1 agrees at 7 bases. The CDR3 has 13 residues. Germline V gene data show CDR1 as SNHLY and CDR2 as FYNNEI. The J segment lost 7 bases and the V segment lost 7 bases, leaving 9 bases of the junction unmatched. The CDR3 DNA reads as TGTGCCAGCATACCGACAGGGATGGGTGGCTACACCTTC. Translation gives CASIPTGMGGYTF.

This clonotype was counted ten times or more. This chain uses TRBV28 with TRBJ1-1; D remains ambiguous. The CDR3 consists of 12 residues. Germline CDR1 reads MDHEN; CDR2 reads SYDVKM. Deletions cut 3 bases from V and 4 bases from J, with 6 bases between. CDR3 coding DNA: TGTGCCAGCAGTTTCAAGGTCACTGAAGCTTTCTTT. It is translated as CASSFKVTEAFF.

The chain carries TRBV29-1 and TRBJ1-1; TRBD1 matches at 9 bases. V was pared by 6 bases and J by 4 bases, with 9 bases of the junction left unmatched. CDR1 and CDR2 (germline): SQVTM, ANQGSEA. The CDR3 covers 14 residues. This CDR3 reads CSVTTGQGFTEAFF. DNA for the CDR3: TGCAGCGTCACCACGGGACAGGGTTTCACTGAAGCTTTCTTT.

This clonotype was observed many times. This chain joins TRBV3-1 and TRBJ1-2; the D gene is possibly TRBD1 (5 bases). Germline V CDR1 and CDR2: LGHDT, YNNKEL (reference sequence). The CDR3 is 13 residues long. V lost 0 bases and J 9 bases, leaving 11 bases between the germline ends. Here the CDR3 DNA reads TGTGCCAGCAGCCAAGATCCCAGGGCCCGCTACACCTTC. It is translated as CASSQDPRARYTF.

This clonotype was counted ten times or more. The V gene is TRBV6-2 or TRBV6-3, the J gene TRBJ2-1, with a tentative D call TRBD2 (5 bases). CDR3 length equals 16 residues. V was shortened by 5 bases and J by 0 bases, with 14 bases between the two germline ends. Per germline, CDR1 MNHEY and CDR2 SVGEGT. CDR3: CASSTYSADSYNEQFF. The DNA of the CDR3 is TGTGCCAGCAGTACCTATAGCGCAGACTCCTACAATGAGCAGTTCTTC.

This clonotype appeared many times. The chain recombines TRBV18 with TRBJ2-3; tentative D call: TRBD1 (5 bases). Germline CDR1 is KGHSH and CDR2 is LQKENI. V was cut by 1 base and J by 6 bases, with 11 bases left in between. The CDR3 length is 14 residues. CDR3 in DNA: TGTGCCAGCTCACCACAAAGGGGTTCGGATACGCAGTATTTT. Its protein product is CASSPQRGSDTQYF.

This clonotype was recorded many times. V usage is TRBV30 and J usage is TRBJ2-5; 12 bases fit TRBD2. The CDR3 loop spans 15 amino acids. Germline V gene data show CDR1 as GTSNPN and CDR2 as SVGIG (reference sequence). With V trimmed by 1 base and J by 4 bases, 4 bases remained unmatched. Here the CDR3 DNA reads TGTGCCTGGAGTGAAACTAGCGGGAGGACAGAGACCCAGTACTTC. Encoded protein: CAWSETSGRTETQYF.

This clonotype was observed many times. The chain has TRBV20-1 and TRBJ1-2; a weak D match, TRBD1 (6 bases). The germline V and J ends were trimmed by 3 bases and 6 bases, with 11 bases remaining between them. This CDR3 spans 12 amino acids. Germline V gives CDR1 DFQATT, CDR2 SNEGSKA (reference sequence). In DNA, the CDR3 is TGCAGTGCTAGCCGAAACAGGGATGGCTACACCTTC. Translated: CSASRNRDGYTF.

The chain has TRBV19 and TRBJ2-1, with D possibly being TRBD2 (6 bases). The CDR3 runs 13 residues. Germline CDR1 reads LNHDA; CDR2 reads SQIVND (reference sequence). Trimming shortened V by 4 bases and J by 6 bases, and 10 bases separated the two germline ends. CDR3 in DNA: TGTGCCAGTAGTACTAAGGGAGGCAATGAGCAGTTCTTC. Residues: CASSTKGGNEQFF.

This clonotype was seen repeatedly, ten times or more. V usage is TRBV5-1 and J usage is TRBJ2-1; TRBD1 matches at 7 bases. The V gene end was trimmed by 2 bases and the J gene end by 4 bases; junction bases not matched to a gene: 9. The V gene's germline CDR1 is SGHRS and CDR2 YFSETQ. The CDR3 contains 16 residues. CDR3 protein: CASSFHRGNRYNEQFF. The CDR3 DNA reads TGCGCCAGCAGCTTCCACAGGGGAAATAGATACAATGAGCAGTTCTTC. Full variable domain (rest looked up from reference TRBV5-1 and TRBJ2-1): KAGVTQTPRYLIKTRGQQVTLSCSPISGHRSVSWYQQTPGQGLQFLFEYFSETQRNKGNFPGRFSGRQFSNSRSEMNVSTLELGDSALYLCASSFHRGNRYNEQFFGPGTRLTVL.

The rearrangement joins TRBV9 to TRBJ2-1, with 8 bases that match TRBD2. CDR3 length: 14 amino acids. Unmatched junction bases numbered 4, after V lost 0 bases and J lost 8 bases. Germline V CDR1 and CDR2: SGDLS, YYNGEE. CDR3: CASSVASGRDEQFF. CDR3 in DNA: TGTGCCAGCAGCGTAGCTAGCGGGCGGGATGAGCAGTTCTTC.

The sample holds many counts of this clonotype. The chain employs TRBV20-1 and TRBJ2-3, with TRBD1 matching 7 bases. This CDR3 region has 14 residues. V lost 6 bases, J lost 3 bases, and 9 bases stayed unmatched. CDR1 and CDR2 from the germline V gene are DFQATT and SNEGSKA (reference sequence). In nucleotides, the CDR3 is TGCAGTGCATCGACAGCAGGGGGTACAGATACGCAGTATTTT. This translates into CSASTAGGTDTQYF.

This clonotype was counted many times. The chain uses TRBV12-3 or TRBV12-4 and TRBJ2-5; possibly TRBD2 for D (5 bases). The CDR3 covers 15 residues. Trimming took off 0 bases at V and 4 bases at J, with 12 bases between the two ends. The CDR3 nucleotides are TGTGCCAGCAGTTTAGCGATACGGGGTGGAGAGACCCAGTACTTC. It yields the protein CASSLAIRGGETQYF.

This clonotype was recorded a few times. The chain uses TRBV2 and TRBJ2-2; D gene uncertain. Between the trimmed V and J ends, which lost 3 bases and 4 bases, there was a span of 6 bases. The V gene's germline CDR1 is SNHLY and CDR2 FYNNEI. The CDR3 consists of 13 residues. The CDR3 bases are TGTGCCAGCAGTGATCGGTTCACCGGGGAGCTGTTTTTT. Its translation: CASSDRFTGELFF. The variable domain in full, completed from reference TRBV2 and TRBJ2-2, reads EPEVTQTPSHQVTQMGQEVILRCVPISNHLYFYWYRQILGQKVEFLVSFYNNEISEKSEIFDDQFSVERPDGSNFTLKIRSTKLEDSAMYFCASSDRFTGELFFGEGSRLTVL.

This clonotype was found a few times. The chain employs TRBV2 and TRBJ2-1, with 9 positions matching TRBD2. The CDR3 length is 16 residues. The J segment lost 9 bases and the V segment lost 2 bases, leaving 11 bases of the junction unmatched. The germline CDR1 and CDR2 sequences are SNHLY and FYNNEI. CDR3 sequence: CASSEYTAGGGGEQFF. In nucleotides, the CDR3 is TGTGCCAGCAGTGAATATACGGCGGGAGGGGGTGGTGAGCAGTTCTTC.